What follows are 5 T cell receptor beta chains derived from one specimen sequenced in a study of molecular identifiers for immune sequencing clone quantification. Each CDR3 protein gets one entry after TCRdb re-called the PCR reads with MiXCR. Here the sample spans about 640,000 distinct CDR3 sequences, just under 20% being singletons. The sequenced sample consisted of naive CD8+ T cells from blood, with Jurkat cell RNA spiked in. Subset: FACS-sorted CD8+CD4-CCR7+CD45RA+ naive T cells. The origin of the receptors is a human donor in good health. Some libraries in this study had Jurkat cell RNA spiked in.

This clonotype was counted many times. The chain links TRBV7-2 to TRBJ2-4; D remains ambiguous. Germline-derived CDR1 and CDR2 are SGHTA and FQGNSA. This CDR3 region has 11 residues. Between the trimmed V and J ends, which lost 3 bases and 7 bases, there was a span of 4 bases. The CDR3 loop reads CASSFKNIQYF. The CDR3 nucleotides read TGTGCCAGCAGCTTTAAGAACATTCAGTACTTC.

This clonotype was counted only a few times. The V call is TRBV4-3, the J call TRBJ1-2, with D possibly being TRBD1 (5 bases). There are 17 residues in the CDR3. The germline V and J ends were trimmed by 0 bases and 2 bases, with 16 bases remaining between them. CDR1 and CDR2 (germline): LGHNA, YSLEER. The CDR3 is CASSQDRGYEENYGYTF. The CDR3 DNA sequence: TGCGCCAGCAGCCAAGATCGGGGGTACGAGGAGAACTATGGCTACACCTTC.

The J gene is TRBJ2-5, the V gene TRBV6-2 or TRBV6-3; 7 nucleotides line up with TRBD1. This CDR3 is 15 amino acids long. From germline, CDR1 is MNHEY and CDR2 SVGEGT. Germline trimming cut 8 bases from V and 1 base from J; bases unmatched to any gene: 10. CDR3 region: CASRATGAFQETQYF. The CDR3 DNA sequence: TGTGCCAGCCGCGCTACAGGGGCCTTCCAAGAGACCCAGTACTTC.

The rearrangement uses TRBV11-3 and TRBJ2-1; TRBD2 agrees at 9 bases. The CDR3 spans 17 residues. Germline CDR1 reads SGHNT; CDR2 reads YENEEA. V was clipped by 2 bases and J by 9 bases; unmatched bases: 14. CDR3 nucleotide sequence: TGTGCCAGCAGCTTATCCGGTGTGACGATTAGCGGGAGTGAGCAGTTCTTC. It yields the protein CASSLSGVTISGSEQFF. The full variable domain, in which reference TRBV11-3 and TRBJ2-1 provide the parts outside the CDR3, is EAGVVQSPRYKIIEKKQPVAFWCNPISGHNTLYWYLQNLGQGPELLIRYENEEAVDDSQLPKDRFSAERLKGVDSTLKIQPAELGDSAVYLCASSLSGVTISGSEQFFGPGTRLTVL.

This clonotype appeared many times. This chain links TRBV3-1 with TRBJ1-5; D unresolved. The CDR3 consists of 15 residues. Germline CDR1 reads LGHDT; CDR2 reads YNNKEL (reference sequence). Deletions cut 0 bases from V and 2 bases from J, with 8 bases between. The CDR3 protein is CASSQDYNGNQPQHF. The CDR3 DNA reads TGTGCCAGCAGCCAAGACTACAATGGCAATCAGCCCCAGCATTTT.